The 25 T cell receptor beta chains presented below share a single source sample, sequenced in a study of beta chain features in type 1 diabetes. The investigators reverse transcribed all of the isolated RNA, so they sequenced expressed TCRB transcripts. TCRdb's table, derived via immunoSEQ multiplex PCR, lists solely in-frame clones and lacks some. The sample holds around 250,000 clones, 12% to 15% seen once. Sequencing input: naive CD4+ T cells from blood. These receptors all stem from a woman aged 40 to 49 in good health.

This clone was seen only a few times. CDR3: CASSSSGPLHF. The CDR3 DNA sequence: TGTGCCAGCTCATCGTCGGGACCCCTCCACTTT. The J gene is TRBJ1-6, the V gene TRBV18; D call uncertain. Trimming cost V 5 bases and J 12 bases, with 8 bases left between them. The length of the CDR3 is 11 residues. Germline V gives CDR1 KGHSH, CDR2 LQKENI.

The V gene is TRBV29-1, the J gene TRBJ1-1, with D tentatively TRBD1 (5 bases). Germline CDR1 SQVTM, CDR2 ANQGSEA. V lost 7 bases to trimming and J lost 1 base, with 16 bases between them. The CDR3 has 14 residues. The CDR3 sequence is CSASRRAGNTEAFF. In DNA form, the CDR3 reads TGCAGCGCGTCTCGCAGGGCCGGGAACACTGAAGCTTTCTTT.

The table lists this clone with a few counts. The chain employs TRBV19 and TRBJ2-7; D possibly corresponds to TRBD1 (6 bases). This CDR3 region has 13 residues. CDR1 LNHDA and CDR2 SQIVND come from the germline V gene (reference sequence). Deletions cut 5 bases from V and 4 bases from J, with 12 bases between. The CDR3 sequence is CASSLGQPYEQYF. The CDR3 DNA follows: TGTGCCAGTAGTCTAGGACAGCCTTACGAGCAGTACTTC.

Written as DNA, the CDR3 is TGTGCCAGCACCATTAGCCCTAATGAAAAACTGTTTTTT. Translated, it gives CASTISPNEKLFF. The chain employs TRBV6-5 and TRBJ1-4; D uncertain. V lost 7 bases and J lost 3, with 9 bases in between. Germline V gene lookup returns CDR1 MNHEY and CDR2 SVGAGI. CDR3 length equals 13 residues.

This clone was counted only a few times. This rearrangement joins TRBV15 to TRBJ2-6; D remains ambiguous. CDR1 LNHNV and CDR2 YYDKDF come from the germline V gene (reference sequence). This CDR3 contains 14 residues. The V and J ends lost 3 bases and 0 bases respectively, with 3 bases between them. Here the CDR3 reads CATSRRSGANVLTF. CDR3 DNA: TGTGCCACCAGCAGGCGCTCTGGGGCCAACGTCCTGACTTTC.

The rearrangement joins TRBV5-4 to TRBJ2-5, with D possibly being TRBD1 (7 bases). V gave up 6 bases and J gave up 5 bases, with 23 bases separating them. The CDR3 has 16 residues. Germline CDR1 is SGHNT and CDR2 is YYREEE (reference sequence). CDR3 nucleotides: TGTGCCAGCAACAATGGGGGGCTCAGGGGGGTGGAGACCCAGTACTTC. Protein product: CASNNGGLRGVETQYF.

The table lists this clone with a few counts. The rearrangement links TRBV5-1 to TRBJ2-7; the match to TRBD1 covers 11 bases. CDR1 and CDR2 from the germline V gene are SGHRS and YFSETQ. The CDR3 extends over 14 amino acids. Trimming removed 4 bases from V and 5 bases from J; junction bases left unmatched: 5. Written as DNA, the CDR3 is TGCGCCAGCAGCCTGGGACAGGGGGTAAACGAGCAGTACTTC. It encodes CASSLGQGVNEQYF. Full variable domain (rest looked up from reference TRBV5-1 and TRBJ2-7): KAGVTQTPRYLIKTRGQQVTLSCSPISGHRSVSWYQQTPGQGLQFLFEYFSETQRNKGNFPGRFSGRQFSNSRSEMNVSTLELGDSALYLCASSLGQGVNEQYFGPGTRLTVT.

This clone was observed a few times. The rearrangement links TRBV7-2 to TRBJ2-7, with D tentatively TRBD1 (6 bases). Trimming left V 0 bases short and J 0 bases short, with 6 bases between. This CDR3 spans 14 amino acids. The germline V gene has CDR1 SGHTA and CDR2 FQGNSA. The CDR3 DNA follows: TGTGCCAGCAGCTTAGCCAGGGGCTCCTACGAGCAGTACTTC. Its translation: CASSLARGSYEQYF.

This clone was seen only a few times. The V gene is TRBV5-4, the J gene TRBJ2-5; a weak D match, TRBD2 (5 bases). The CDR3 has 13 amino acids. V shed 3 bases and J shed 5 bases, with 11 bases lying between them. The germline gives CDR1 SGHNT, CDR2 YYREEE (reference sequence). The CDR3 DNA reads as TGTGCCAGCAGCTCGGAGCCGGGGGAGACCCAGTACTTC. Its translation is CASSSEPGETQYF.

There are a few counts of this clone. V and J are TRBV19 and TRBJ2-1; 7 positions agree with TRBD1. CDR1 is LNHDA, CDR2 SQIVND, per germline (reference sequence). This CDR3 comprises 14 residues. Unmatched junction bases numbered 3, after V lost 4 bases and J lost 3 bases. The CDR3 here is CASSTGDSYNEQFF. For the CDR3, the DNA is TGTGCCAGTAGTACTGGGGACAGCTACAATGAGCAGTTCTTC.

The genes are TRBV5-1 and TRBJ2-6; D is possibly TRBD2 (6 bases). This CDR3 contains 15 residues. Trimming removed 4 bases at V and 1 base at J, with 9 bases between. The germline CDR1 and CDR2 sequences are SGHRS and YFSETQ. The CDR3 sequence is CASSPGSSGANVLTF. The CDR3 DNA reads as TGCGCCAGCAGCCCCGGGAGTTCTGGGGCCAACGTCCTGACTTTC.

The chain employs TRBV6-6 and TRBJ1-5, with D possibly matching TRBD1 (5 bases). V lost 6 bases and J 1 base, leaving 10 bases between the germline ends. CDR3 length equals 14 residues. The germline CDR1 and CDR2 sequences are MNHNY and SVGAGI (reference sequence). The CDR3 DNA sequence: TGTGCCAGCAGACTCGGGGGGAGCAATCAGCCCCAGCATTTT. It translates to CASRLGGSNQPQHF.

This clone appeared a few times. The CDR3 bases are TGTGCCACCAGCAGCGCCCAGGGCGCAACTAATGAAAAACTGTTTTTT. This translates into CATSSAQGATNEKLFF. V is TRBV15 and J is TRBJ1-4; the D gene is possibly TRBD1 (5 bases). The CDR3 is 16 residues long. Trimming removed 3 bases at V and 0 bases at J, with 11 bases between. Germline lookup yields CDR1 LNHNV and CDR2 YYDKDF (reference sequence).

In this sample, this clone turned up a few times. The V call is TRBV11-2, the J call TRBJ1-2, with TRBD1 identical over 7 bases. The J segment lost 3 bases and the V segment lost 5 bases, leaving 12 bases of the junction unmatched. The CDR3 contains 16 residues. Germline lookup yields CDR1 SGHAT and CDR2 FQNNGV. The CDR3 DNA is TGTGCCAGCAGCCCTCGCGATCCAACAGGGGACTATGGCTACACCTTC. It codes for CASSPRDPTGDYGYTF.

The V call is TRBV5-1, the J call TRBJ2-7; 14 bases align to TRBD2. This CDR3 is 17 amino acids long. CDR1 is SGHRS, CDR2 YFSETQ, per germline. V dropped 4 bases and J dropped 5; count of bases not matched to a gene: 11. The CDR3 region has the DNA TGCGCCAGCAGCCCGGGACTAGCGGGGGCCTCAGGGAACGAGCAGTACTTC. Protein product: CASSPGLAGASGNEQYF. Using reference TRBV5-1 and TRBJ2-7 for the parts outside the CDR3, the full variable domain is KAGVTQTPRYLIKTRGQQVTLSCSPISGHRSVSWYQQTPGQGLQFLFEYFSETQRNKGNFPGRFSGRQFSNSRSEMNVSTLELGDSALYLCASSPGLAGASGNEQYFGPGTRLTVT.

The V gene is TRBV9, the J gene TRBJ2-3, with D possibly being TRBD2 (6 bases). Germline assignment: CDR1 SGDLS and CDR2 YYNGEE. V gave up 1 base and J gave up 3 bases, with 27 bases separating them. The CDR3 contains 20 residues. CDR3 loop: CASSVSPGGLLHLLTDTQYF. The CDR3 DNA reads TGTGCCAGCAGCGTAAGCCCCGGCGGACTACTCCACCTACTTACAGATACGCAGTATTTT.

This clone was recorded a few times. CDR3 DNA: TGTGCCAGCAGTTTCCGACAGGGGCCCTCTAGTGGGGAGCTGTTTTTT. Translated, it gives CASSFRQGPSSGELFF. This sequence joins TRBV2 and TRBJ2-2; 8 nucleotides line up with TRBD1. V gave up 5 bases and J gave up 8 bases; unmatched junction bases: 13. Germline assignment: CDR1 SNHLY and CDR2 FYNNEI. This CDR3 region has 16 residues.

Only a few counts were recorded for this clone. A junction boundary mismatches the germline segment, possibly from a read error. J is TRBJ2-7 and V is TRBV7-8, with D perhaps matching TRBD1 (5 bases). Germline V CDR1 and CDR2: SGHVS, FQNEAQ. CDR3 size: 16 residues. CDR3 loop: CASSFSRVRSIPEEYF. The CDR3 DNA follows: TGTGCCAGCAGCTTTTCCAGGGTCCGTTCTATTCCCGAGGAGTACTTC.

This chain joins TRBV9 and TRBJ2-2, with unresolved D. The germline V and J ends were trimmed by 0 bases and 7 bases, with 4 bases remaining between them. This CDR3 is built from 12 residues. Germline V gene lookup returns CDR1 SGDLS and CDR2 YYNGEE. The DNA of the CDR3 is TGTGCCAGCAGCGTAGGTAGCGGGGAGCTGTTTTTT. This encodes CASSVGSGELFF.

This chain joins TRBV4-3 and TRBJ2-7, with a possible D match to TRBD2 (6 bases). Germline V lookup: CDR1 LGHNA, CDR2 YSLEER. The germline V and J ends were trimmed by 5 bases and 2 bases, with 13 bases remaining between them. The CDR3 extends over 14 amino acids. For the CDR3, the DNA is TGCGCCAGCAGCAGATTTGCGGGGACCTACGAGCAGTACTTC. Encoded protein: CASSRFAGTYEQYF.

This chain uses TRBV7-2 with TRBJ2-3, with D maybe TRBD2 (6 bases). This CDR3 has 18 residues. Trimming shortened V by 2 bases and J by 2 bases, and 20 bases separated the two germline ends. The germline CDR1 and CDR2 sequences are SGHTA and FQGNSA. In nucleotides, the CDR3 is TGTGCCAGCAGCTTATCGCCCCGGGGTGGAGGGCCCACAGATACGCAGTATTTT. It specifies CASSLSPRGGGPTDTQYF.

The chain has TRBV2 and TRBJ1-1; D possibly corresponds to TRBD1 (6 bases). The CDR3 covers 13 residues. V dropped 6 bases and J dropped 3 bases, with 11 bases sitting between them. Germline V gene lookup returns CDR1 SNHLY and CDR2 FYNNEI. This CDR3 reads CASSPGQHTEAFF. CDR3 nucleotides: TGTGCCAGCAGCCCTGGACAGCACACTGAAGCTTTCTTT.

V and J are TRBV6-6 and TRBJ1-6, with no clear D. Trimming shortened V by 7 bases and J by 5 bases, and 12 bases separated the two germline ends. Germline lookup yields CDR1 MNHNY and CDR2 SVGAGI (reference sequence). This CDR3 spans 14 amino acids. The CDR3 is CASTDNANNSPLHF. The CDR3 bases are TGTGCCAGCACCGATAATGCTAATAATTCACCCCTCCACTTT.

This clone was counted between two and nine times. J is TRBJ2-7 and V is TRBV6-5, with D maybe TRBD1 (5 bases). V was cut by 4 bases and J by 2 bases, with 12 bases left in between. The germline gives CDR1 MNHEY, CDR2 SVGAGI. The CDR3 runs 14 residues. For the CDR3, the DNA is TGTGCCAGCAGTTCCACGGACATGACCTACGAGCAGTACTTC. Its translation: CASSSTDMTYEQYF.

The sample holds a few counts of this clone. The V gene is TRBV9, the J gene TRBJ2-3; TRBD2 agrees at 7 bases. CDR3 length: 18 residues. The germline CDR1 and CDR2 sequences are SGDLS and YYNGEE. V trimming: 1 base; J trimming: 6 bases; junction bases outside the gene matches: 17. The CDR3 here is CASSVWPSSGALGDTQYF. The CDR3 DNA sequence: TGTGCCAGCAGCGTATGGCCCTCCAGCGGGGCCCTCGGGGATACGCAGTATTTT.